This note documents a single T cell receptor beta chain sequence. What it binds is not known. This specimen comes from a study of Ad26.COV2.S vaccination and SARS-CoV-2 variants. Study summary: Enrolled in COV1001, the donor was in the Ad26.COV2.S trial arm, which received the vaccine. Ad26.COV2.S, an intramuscular injection, was given once or twice 56 days apart.

Findings of the study overall: Compared with placebo recipients, vaccine recipients had higher spike-specific TCR breadth.

Some clones are missing from TCRdb's copy, which holds only in-frame ones; the method was immunoSEQ multiplex PCR. The sample records roughly 680,000 clones, more than 80% being singletons. The treatment: approximately 18 received Ad26.COV2.S at low or high dose, single or two shots; about 5 received placebo; per-sample allocation not given. Day 63 following the first vaccine or placebo injection was when the samples were taken. Expression of Wuhan-strain SARS-CoV-2 spike came from the Ad26 vector that formed the vaccine. The receptor comes from a person between 18 and 65 years old who received the Ad26.COV2.S COVID-19 vaccine or a placebo. Specimen: peripheral blood, collected in a trial of Ad26.COV2.S vaccine versus placebo.

The CDR3 DNA is TGTGCCAGCAGCTTGGAAACAGGGAACTCCAATCAGCCCCAGCATTTT. It translates to CASSLETGNSNQPQHF. The rearrangement links TRBV5-5 to TRBJ1-5; tentatively, D is TRBD1 (6 bases). V dropped 0 bases and J dropped 3 bases, with 13 bases sitting between them. Germline values: CDR1 SGHKS, CDR2 YYEKEE (reference sequence). The CDR3 consists of 16 residues.